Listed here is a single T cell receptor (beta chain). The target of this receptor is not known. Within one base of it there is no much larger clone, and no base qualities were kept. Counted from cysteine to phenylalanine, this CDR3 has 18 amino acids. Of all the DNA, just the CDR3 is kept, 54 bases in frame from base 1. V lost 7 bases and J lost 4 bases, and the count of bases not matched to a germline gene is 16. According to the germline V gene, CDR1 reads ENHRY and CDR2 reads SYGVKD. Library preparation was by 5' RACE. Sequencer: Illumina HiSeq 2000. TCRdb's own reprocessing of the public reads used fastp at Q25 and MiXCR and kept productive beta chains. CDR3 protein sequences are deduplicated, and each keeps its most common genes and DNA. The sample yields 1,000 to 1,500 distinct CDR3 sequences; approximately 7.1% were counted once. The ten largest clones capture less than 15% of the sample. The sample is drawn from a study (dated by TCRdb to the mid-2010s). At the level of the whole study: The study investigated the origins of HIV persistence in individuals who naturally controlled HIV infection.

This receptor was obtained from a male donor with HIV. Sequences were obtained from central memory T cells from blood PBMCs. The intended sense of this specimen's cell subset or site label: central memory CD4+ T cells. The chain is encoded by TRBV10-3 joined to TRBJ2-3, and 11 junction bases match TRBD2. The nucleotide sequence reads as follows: TGTGCCATCACCTCCAGGGGATCTAGCGGGGGGTACCCAGATACGCAGTATTTT. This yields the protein CAITSRGSSGGYPDTQYF.